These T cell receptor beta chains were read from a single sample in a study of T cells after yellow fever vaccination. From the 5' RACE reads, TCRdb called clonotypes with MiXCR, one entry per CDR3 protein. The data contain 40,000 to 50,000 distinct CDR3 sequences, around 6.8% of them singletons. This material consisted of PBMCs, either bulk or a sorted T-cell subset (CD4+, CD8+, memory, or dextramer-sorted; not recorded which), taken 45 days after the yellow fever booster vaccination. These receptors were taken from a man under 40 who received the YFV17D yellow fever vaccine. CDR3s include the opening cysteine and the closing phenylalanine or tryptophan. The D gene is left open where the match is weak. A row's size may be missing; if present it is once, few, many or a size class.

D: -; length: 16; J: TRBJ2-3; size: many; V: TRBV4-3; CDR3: CASSQGGTQGTDTQYF; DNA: TGCGCCAGCAGCCAAGGGGGGACCCAGGGCACAGATACGCAGTATTTT
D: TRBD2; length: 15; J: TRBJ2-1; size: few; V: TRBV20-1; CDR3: CSAIPRRLALNEQFF; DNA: TGCAGTGCTATCCCCCGGAGACTAGCGCTCAATGAGCAGTTCTTC
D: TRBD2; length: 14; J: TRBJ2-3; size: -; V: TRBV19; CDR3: CASSASGTTDTQYF; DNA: TGTGCCAGTAGTGCTAGCGGTACCACAGATACGCAGTATTTT
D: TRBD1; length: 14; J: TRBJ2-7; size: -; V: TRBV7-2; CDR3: CASRLGQGADEQYF; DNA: TGTGCCAGCAGGTTGGGACAGGGGGCGGACGAGCAGTACTTC
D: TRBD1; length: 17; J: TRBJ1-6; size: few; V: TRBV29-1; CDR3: CSVAPGQGASYNSPLHF; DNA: TGCAGCGTTGCTCCGGGACAGGGGGCCAGCTATAATTCACCCCTCCACTTT
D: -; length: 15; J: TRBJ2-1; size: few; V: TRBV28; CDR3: CASRGRDRSYNEQFF; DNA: TGTGCCAGCAGGGGGAGGGACAGGTCTTACAATGAGCAGTTCTTC
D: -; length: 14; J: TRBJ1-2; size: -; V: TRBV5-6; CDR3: CASSTGGLCYGYTF; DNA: TGTGCCAGCAGCACCGGGGGCCTCTGCTATGGCTACACCTTC
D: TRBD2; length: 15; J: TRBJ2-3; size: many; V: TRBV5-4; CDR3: CASSLVGGGTDTQYF; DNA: TGTGCCAGCAGCTTGGTTGGGGGGGGCACAGATACGCAGTATTTT
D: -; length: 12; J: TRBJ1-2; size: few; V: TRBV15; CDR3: CATSRDRGGYTF; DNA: TGTGCCACCAGCAGAGATCGGGGTGGCTACACCTTC
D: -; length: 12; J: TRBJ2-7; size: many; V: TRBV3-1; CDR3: CASSQALGEQYF; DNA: TGTGCCAGCAGCCAGGCACTGGGAGAGCAGTACTTC
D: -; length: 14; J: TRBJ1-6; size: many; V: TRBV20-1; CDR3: CSAALSSYNSPLHF; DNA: TGCAGTGCGGCCCTAAGCTCCTATAATTCACCCCTCCACTTT
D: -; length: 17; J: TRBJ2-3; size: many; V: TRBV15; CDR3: CATSSRRSDRLTDTQYF; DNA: TGTGCCACCAGCAGTCGCCGGTCGGATAGGCTCACAGATACGCAGTATTTT
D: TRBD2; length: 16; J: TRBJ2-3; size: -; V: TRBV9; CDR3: CASSKARAGGQDTQYF; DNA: TGTGCCAGCAGCAAGGCCAGAGCGGGAGGGCAAGATACGCAGTATTTT
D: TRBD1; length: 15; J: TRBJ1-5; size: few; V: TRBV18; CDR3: CASSNDRGLEQPQHF; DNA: TGTGCCAGCTCAAACGACAGGGGGTTAGAACAGCCCCAGCATTTT
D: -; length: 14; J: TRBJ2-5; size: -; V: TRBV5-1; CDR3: CASSKGQSEETQYF; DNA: TGCGCCAGCAGTAAGGGACAATCGGAGGAGACCCAGTACTTC
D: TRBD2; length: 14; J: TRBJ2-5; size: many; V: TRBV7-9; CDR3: CASSLASGQGTQYF; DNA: TGTGCCAGCAGCTTGGCTAGCGGCCAGGGGACCCAGTACTTC
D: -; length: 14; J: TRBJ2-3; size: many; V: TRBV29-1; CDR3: CSVVLLGGVDTQYF; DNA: TGCAGCGTTGTCTTACTAGGTGGGGTAGATACGCAGTATTTT
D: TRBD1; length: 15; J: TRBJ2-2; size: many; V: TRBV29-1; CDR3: CSIRRGQEDTGELFF; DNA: TGCAGCATCAGGCGGGGACAGGAAGACACCGGGGAGCTGTTTTTT
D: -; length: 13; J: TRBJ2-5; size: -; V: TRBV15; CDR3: CATSRDNEETQYF; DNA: TGTGCCACCAGCAGAGATAACGAGGAGACCCAGTACTTC
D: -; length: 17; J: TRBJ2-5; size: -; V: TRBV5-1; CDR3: CASSLVGAFLEGETQYF; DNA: TGCGCCAGCAGCTTGGTGGGGGCGTTCTTAGAGGGAGAGACCCAGTACTTC
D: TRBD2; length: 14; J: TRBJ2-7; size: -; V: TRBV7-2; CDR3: CASSISYTSAEQYF; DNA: TGTGCCAGCAGCATTTCCTATACTAGCGCCGAGCAGTACTTC
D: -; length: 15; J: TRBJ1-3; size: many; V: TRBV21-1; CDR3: CASSKGNLPGNTIYF; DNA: TGTGCCAGCAGCAAAGGGAACCTCCCGGGAAACACCATATATTTT
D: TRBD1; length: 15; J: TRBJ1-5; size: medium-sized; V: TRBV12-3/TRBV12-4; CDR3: CASRTDRGINQPQHF; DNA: TGTGCCAGCAGAACCGACAGGGGGATTAATCAGCCCCAGCATTTT
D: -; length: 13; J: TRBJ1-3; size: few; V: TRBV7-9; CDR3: CASSPSDRLTIYF; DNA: TGTGCCAGCAGCCCTTCCGACAGACTCACCATATATTTT
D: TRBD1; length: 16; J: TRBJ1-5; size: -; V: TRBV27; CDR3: CASSFSGTASNQPQHF; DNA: TGTGCCAGCAGTTTTTCGGGGACAGCGAGCAATCAGCCCCAGCATTTT
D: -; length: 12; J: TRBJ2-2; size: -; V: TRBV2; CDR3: CASTGPIGELFF; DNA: TGTGCCAGCACCGGGCCTATAGGGGAGCTGTTTTTT
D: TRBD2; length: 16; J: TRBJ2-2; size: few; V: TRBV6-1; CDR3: CASSDPSGSGTGELFF; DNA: TGTGCCAGCAGCGACCCTAGCGGGAGCGGGACCGGGGAGCTGTTTTTT
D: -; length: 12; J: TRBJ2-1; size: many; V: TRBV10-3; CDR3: CAITRDNNEQFF; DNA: TGTGCCATCACCCGGGACAACAATGAGCAGTTCTTC
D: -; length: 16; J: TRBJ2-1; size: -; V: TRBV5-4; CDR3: CASSLVAGTIYNEQFF; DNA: TGTGCCAGCAGCTTGGTAGCCGGGACAATCTACAATGAGCAGTTCTTC
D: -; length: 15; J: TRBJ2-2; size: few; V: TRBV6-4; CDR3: CASSDSAGNTGELFF; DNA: TGTGCCAGCAGTGACTCAGCTGGAAACACCGGGGAGCTGTTTTTT
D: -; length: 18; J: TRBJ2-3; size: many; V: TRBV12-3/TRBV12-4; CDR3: CASTLCTKTRLFTDTQYF; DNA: TGTGCCAGCACCTTGTGCACAAAGACCAGACTTTTCACAGATACGCAGTATTTT
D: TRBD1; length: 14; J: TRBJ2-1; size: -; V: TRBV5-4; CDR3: CASSLDRDYNEQFF; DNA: TGTGCCAGCAGCTTAGACAGGGACTACAATGAGCAGTTCTTC
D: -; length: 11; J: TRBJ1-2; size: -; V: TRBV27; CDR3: CASSELCGYTF; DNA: TGTGCCAGCAGCGAGCTGTGTGGCTACACCTTC
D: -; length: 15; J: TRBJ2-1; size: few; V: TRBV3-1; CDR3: CASSRPAVTGNEQFF; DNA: TGTGCCAGCAGCCGCCCAGCGGTGACTGGGAATGAGCAGTTCTTC
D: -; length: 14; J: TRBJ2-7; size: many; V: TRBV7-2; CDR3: CASSLAITSHEQYF; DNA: TGTGCCAGCAGCTTAGCGATTACAAGTCACGAGCAGTACTTC
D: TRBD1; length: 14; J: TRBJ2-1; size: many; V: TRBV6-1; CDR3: CASSPGQANNEQFF; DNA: TGTGCCAGCAGTCCGGGACAGGCAAACAATGAGCAGTTCTTC
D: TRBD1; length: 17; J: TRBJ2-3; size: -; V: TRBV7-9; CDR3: CASSFYWTGASTDTQYF; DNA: TGTGCCAGCAGCTTCTACTGGACAGGGGCAAGCACAGATACGCAGTATTTT
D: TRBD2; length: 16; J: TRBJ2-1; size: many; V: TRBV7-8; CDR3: CASSLPRLAGKDEQFF; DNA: TGTGCCAGCAGCTTACCGAGACTAGCGGGAAAGGATGAGCAGTTCTTC
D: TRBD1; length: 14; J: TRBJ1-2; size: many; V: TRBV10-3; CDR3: CAISPEGDRVGYTF; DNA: TGTGCCATCAGTCCAGAGGGGGACAGGGTTGGCTACACCTTC
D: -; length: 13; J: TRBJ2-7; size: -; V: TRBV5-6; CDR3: CASSLGETHEQYF; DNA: TGTGCCAGCAGCTTGGGGGAAACCCACGAGCAGTACTTC
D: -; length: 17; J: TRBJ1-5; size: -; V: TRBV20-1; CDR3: CSARDALSVWDPWPQHF; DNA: TGCAGTGCTAGAGATGCCCTGTCGGTTTGGGATCCGTGGCCCCAGCATTTT
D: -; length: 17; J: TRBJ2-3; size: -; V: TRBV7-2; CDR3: CASSLLYSSSSTDTQYF; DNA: TGTGCCAGCAGCTTATTGTATTCTAGCTCCAGCACAGATACGCAGTATTTT
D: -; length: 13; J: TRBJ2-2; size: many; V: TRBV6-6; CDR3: CASRGANTGELFF; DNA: TGTGCCTCCAGGGGGGCGAACACCGGGGAGCTGTTTTTT
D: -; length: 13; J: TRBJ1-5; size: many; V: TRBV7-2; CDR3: CASSLEANQPQHF; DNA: TGTGCCAGCAGCTTAGAGGCGAATCAGCCCCAGCATTTT
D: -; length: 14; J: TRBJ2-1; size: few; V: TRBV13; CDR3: CASSLGPGGREQFF; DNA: TGTGCCAGCAGCTTAGGCCCTGGGGGACGGGAGCAGTTCTTC
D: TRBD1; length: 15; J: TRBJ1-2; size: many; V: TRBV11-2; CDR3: CASRPAGTGTGGYTF; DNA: TGTGCCAGCAGGCCAGCCGGGACAGGGACTGGAGGCTACACCTTC
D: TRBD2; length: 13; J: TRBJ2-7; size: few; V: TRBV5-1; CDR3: CASSASGSYEQYF; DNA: TGCGCCAGTTCGGCTAGCGGCTCCTACGAGCAGTACTTC
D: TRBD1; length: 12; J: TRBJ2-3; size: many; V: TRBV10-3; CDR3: CAIGTGEDTQYF; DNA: TGTGCCATCGGAACAGGGGAAGATACGCAGTATTTT
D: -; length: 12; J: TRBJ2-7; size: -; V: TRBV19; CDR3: CARQGSDYEQYF; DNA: TGTGCCAGACAGGGTTCCGACTACGAGCAGTACTTC
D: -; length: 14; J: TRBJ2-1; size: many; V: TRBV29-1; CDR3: CSVALSRGGREQFF; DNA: TGCAGCGTTGCCTTGTCTAGAGGTGGGCGTGAGCAGTTCTTC
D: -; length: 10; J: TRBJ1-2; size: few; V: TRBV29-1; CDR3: CSVDGYGYTF; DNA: TGCAGCGTTGACGGGTATGGCTACACCTTC
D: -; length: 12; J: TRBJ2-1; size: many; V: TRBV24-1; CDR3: CATAKSAEEQFF; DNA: TGTGCCACCGCTAAAAGTGCGGAGGAGCAGTTCTTC
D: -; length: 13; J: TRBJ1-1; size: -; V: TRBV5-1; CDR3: CASFLQENTEAFF; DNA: TGCGCCAGCTTCCTTCAGGAGAACACTGAAGCTTTCTTT
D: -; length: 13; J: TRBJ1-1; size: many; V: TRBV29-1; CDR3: CSVEEQPNTEAFF; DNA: TGCAGCGTTGAAGAGCAACCGAACACTGAAGCTTTCTTT